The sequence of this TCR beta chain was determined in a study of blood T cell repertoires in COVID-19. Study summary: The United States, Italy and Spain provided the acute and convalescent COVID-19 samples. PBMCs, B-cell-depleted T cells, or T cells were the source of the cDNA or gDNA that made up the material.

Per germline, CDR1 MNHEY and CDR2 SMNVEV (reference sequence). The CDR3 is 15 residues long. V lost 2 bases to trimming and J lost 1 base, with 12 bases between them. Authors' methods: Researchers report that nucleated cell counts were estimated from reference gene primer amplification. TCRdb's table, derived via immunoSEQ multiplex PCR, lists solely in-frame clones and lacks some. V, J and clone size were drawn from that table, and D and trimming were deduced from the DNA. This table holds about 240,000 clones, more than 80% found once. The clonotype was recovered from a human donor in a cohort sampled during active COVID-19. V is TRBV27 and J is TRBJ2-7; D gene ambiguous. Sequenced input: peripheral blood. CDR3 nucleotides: TGTGCCAGCAGTTTAAATGTAGTCAGGTCCTACGAGCAGTACTTC. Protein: CASSLNVVRSYEQYF.